The present T cell receptor (beta chain) was sequenced within a study of blood T cells in healthy people across ages. With V trimmed by 6 bases and J by 1 base, 7 bases remained unmatched. This CDR3 is built from 16 residues. Germline V gene lookup returns CDR1 DFQATT and CDR2 SNEGSKA (reference sequence). Caucasian, healthy and from Russia, the donors were aged between 6 and 90. Per-sample yields of isolated PBMCs were at least 6 million. Next came a second PCR, run for about 6 to 11 cycles, which used a sample-barcoded 5' primer along with a J-beta primer mix. A template-switch adaptor with 12 random nucleotides tagged each cDNA molecule. Each sample yielded at least 2.5 million CDR3-containing paired-end reads. Each CDR3 protein gets one entry after TCRdb re-called the 5' RACE reads with MiXCR. Of about 1.8 million distinct CDR3 sequences in the sample, around half were seen once.

This rearrangement joins TRBV20-1 to TRBJ1-5; TRBD1 matches 12 bases. The specimen was blood. The receptor was isolated from a middle-aged woman in good health. This chain's CDR3 is CSAMGQGARSNQPQHF. The CDR3 bases are TGCAGTGCGATGGGACAGGGGGCACGGAGCAATCAGCCCCAGCATTTT.